This record concerns one T cell receptor (beta chain) sequence. The antigen remains undetermined. The missing CDR3 end, 3 residues past where the read stops, is filled in from the germline J gene. Produced via immunoSEQ multiplex PCR; TCRdb's table is partial and in-frame only. The clone table shows about 12,000 clones, with the ten largest holding 10%. This sample is drawn from a study of T cells in women clearing cervical HPV infection. Across the whole study: Women with histologically confirmed HPV16-related CIN3 or worse, 2 with invasive cancer, served as cases. HLA type stays a possible confounder, typing being limited. Case blood was drawn when the lesion was first found; control blood after infection became undetectable. Study results and caveats: Richness plus V gene abundances separated cases from controls with AUC around 0.8.

The CDR3 loop spans 15 amino acids. Germline V gene data show CDR1 as SEHNR and CDR2 as FQNEAQ (reference sequence). The ends were cut back, 5 bases at V and 4 bases at J, with 15 bases in the middle. This sequence was found in a woman between 18 and 69 years old with a cervical HPV16 infection that either progressed to CIN3+ or cleared (not recorded which). The V and J genes are TRBV7-9 and TRBJ1-5; no firm D call. The specimen was blood buffy coat. This CDR3 is CASSDTKTGNQPQHF. The DNA read from the CDR3 is TGTGCCAGCAGCGATACGAAGACTGGAAATCAGCCC.